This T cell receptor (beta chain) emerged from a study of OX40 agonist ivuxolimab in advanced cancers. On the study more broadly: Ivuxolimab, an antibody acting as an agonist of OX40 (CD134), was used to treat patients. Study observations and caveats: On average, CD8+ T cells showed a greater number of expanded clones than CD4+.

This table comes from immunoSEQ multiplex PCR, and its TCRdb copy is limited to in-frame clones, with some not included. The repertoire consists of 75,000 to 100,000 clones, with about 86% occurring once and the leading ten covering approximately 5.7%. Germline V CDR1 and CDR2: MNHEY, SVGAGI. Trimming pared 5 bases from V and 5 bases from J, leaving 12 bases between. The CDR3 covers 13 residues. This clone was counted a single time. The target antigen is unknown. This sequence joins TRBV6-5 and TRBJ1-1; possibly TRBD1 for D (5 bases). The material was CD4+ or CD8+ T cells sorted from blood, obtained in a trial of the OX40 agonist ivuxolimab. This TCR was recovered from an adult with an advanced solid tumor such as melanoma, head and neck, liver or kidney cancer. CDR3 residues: CASSKTALTEAFF. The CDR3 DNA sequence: TGTGCCAGCAGTAAGACAGCTCTGACTGAAGCTTTCTTT.